This T cell receptor (beta chain) was captured in a study of cytomegalovirus exposure and HLA in healthy donors. While the first cohort had fewer than 850 subjects, the donors belonged to the separate validation cohort of 120 subjects. V was cut by 4 bases and J by 5 bases, with 18 bases left in between. There are 16 residues in the CDR3. CDR1 is SGHTA and CDR2 is FQGNSA in the germline V gene. TCRdb's copy holds only in-frame clones and misses some; the assay was immunoSEQ multiplex PCR. Of a few hundred thousand clones in the sample, 85% to 90% were seen once. The chain uses TRBV7-2 and TRBJ1-5, with D possibly matching TRBD1 (6 bases). The receptor was isolated from a woman between 18 and 29 years old in good health and CMV-seronegative. Specimen: PBMCs. The CDR3 protein is CASSWAGGPRDQPQHF. DNA of the CDR3: TGTGCCAGCAGCTGGGCCGGGGGGCCCAGGGATCAGCCCCAGCATTTT.